The 10 T cell receptor beta chains given below trace back to one sample, sequenced in a study of shared clonotypes between healthy human individuals. TCRdb keeps only in-frame clones here, not all; method: immunoSEQ multiplex PCR. The sample lists around 2.5 million clones, 93% seen once, with around 0.37% in the top ten. Sample: naive CD4+ T cells from PBMCs. As for subset: CD45RA+ positively selected. These receptors were obtained from a man younger than 35 in good health. Some clones in this sample may be carry-over from other donors' samples.

V usage is TRBV30 and J usage is TRBJ2-3; unclear D gene. The CDR3 spans 11 residues. The germline V and J ends were trimmed by 3 bases and 5 bases, with 6 bases remaining between them. From germline, CDR1 is GTSNPN and CDR2 SVGIG (reference sequence). The CDR3 is CAWSAIDTQYF. CDR3 DNA: TGTGCCTGGAGCGCCATAGATACGCAGTATTTT.

CDR3 DNA: TGTGCCAGCAGAACCGCTTTTCGGACAAGTCTTGGGAGCGAGCAGTACTTC. Its protein is CASRTAFRTSLGSEQYF. This chain connects TRBV28 to TRBJ2-7; the D call may be TRBD1 or TRBD2 (5 bases each). The CDR3 sequence is 17 residues long. CDR1 and CDR2 (germline): MDHEN, SYDVKM. The ends were cut back, 6 bases at V and 6 bases at J, with 27 bases in the middle.

The chain couples TRBV14 to TRBJ2-5; tentative D call: TRBD2 (6 bases). Germline CDR1 SGHDN, CDR2 FVKESK. CDR3 length equals 13 residues. The V end lost 3 bases, the J end lost 7 bases, and 12 bases lay between the germline ends. This CDR3 is CASSQAGSGTQYF. The CDR3 DNA reads TGTGCCAGCAGCCAGGCCGGGAGCGGGACCCAGTACTTC.

The rearrangement links TRBV28 to TRBJ1-2; weak D call: TRBD1 (6 bases). V was shortened by 6 bases and J by 6 bases, with 26 bases between the two germline ends. This CDR3 is 17 amino acids long. Germline CDR1 is MDHEN and CDR2 is SYDVKM. The CDR3 region has the DNA TGTGCCAGCAGCTCTGAGGGTCTCGGAGGGGGGGAAGATGGCTACACCTTC. As protein: CASSSEGLGGGEDGYTF.

The chain is built from TRBV7-2 and TRBJ2-7, with D possibly being TRBD2 (7 bases). The CDR3 consists of 15 residues. V was shortened by 8 bases and J by 0 bases, with 17 bases between the two germline ends. CDR1 and CDR2 from the germline V gene are SGHTA and FQGNSA. Here the CDR3 reads CASSGGGMSSYEQYF. The CDR3 DNA reads as TGTGCCAGCTCGGGGGGCGGGATGAGCTCCTACGAGCAGTACTTC.

This chain uses TRBV7-2 with TRBJ2-1, with TRBD2 matching 12 bases. V lost 1 base to trimming and J lost 6 bases; unmatched junction nucleotides: 10. The CDR3 consists of 18 residues. Germline V gene data show CDR1 as SGHTA and CDR2 as FQGNSA. The DNA for the CDR3 is TGTGCCAGCAGCTTAGAACTAGCGGGAGGCCGATTGACCAATGAGCAGTTCTTC. It specifies CASSLELAGGRLTNEQFF.

The table lists this clone with a count of one. The J gene is TRBJ1-1, the V gene TRBV2; D might be TRBD1 (6 bases). The CDR3 spans 15 residues. Germline V gene sequence: CDR1 SNHLY, CDR2 FYNNEI. The germline V and J ends were trimmed by 3 bases and 6 bases, with 17 bases remaining between them. CDR3 amino acids: CASSEVTGLGAEAFF. Here the CDR3 DNA reads TGTGCCAGCAGTGAGGTGACAGGCCTCGGGGCTGAAGCTTTCTTT.

The gene calls are TRBV29-1 and TRBJ2-2, with TRBD2 matching 9 bases. The germline CDR1 and CDR2 sequences are SQVTM and ANQGSEA. Unmatched junction bases numbered 5, after V lost 2 bases and J lost 4 bases. The CDR3 totals 15 residues. The CDR3 DNA follows: TGCAGCGTTGAACTAGCGGGATATTCCACCGGGGAGCTGTTTTTT. Translation: CSVELAGYSTGELFF.

The chain uses TRBV7-9 and TRBJ1-4; D might be TRBD1 (6 bases). This CDR3 contains 15 residues. The germline V and J ends were trimmed by 2 bases and 3 bases, with 10 bases remaining between them. Per the germline V gene, CDR1 is SEHNR and CDR2 is FQNEAQ (reference sequence). CDR3 region: CASSLRTAANEKLFF. In nucleotides, the CDR3 is TGTGCCAGCAGCTTAAGGACAGCCGCTAATGAAAAACTGTTTTTT.

This chain joins TRBV7-8 and TRBJ2-1, with D possibly TRBD2 on 6 matching bases. Germline V CDR1 and CDR2: SGHVS, FQNEAQ. This CDR3 contains 16 residues. V was cut by 2 bases and J by 8 bases, with 19 bases left in between. CDR3 protein: CASSLFAQGGRDEQFF. CDR3 in DNA: TGTGCCAGCAGCTTATTCGCCCAGGGAGGTAGAGATGAGCAGTTCTTC.